This T cell receptor beta chain was captured in a study of metastatic and nonmetastatic thyroid tumors. In the study overall: Repertoire data that came from the blood and tumor or nodule tissue of malignant and benign thyroid patients were compared.

Points from the study as a whole: In both blood and tumor samples, TCR beta diversity was reported significantly higher for malignant than benign nodules.

Thyroid surgery was performed in patients who had received no treatment beforehand. This clone showed up many times. No antigen is known for it. A much larger clonotype is one base distant, so this may be a read error. Original data processing: A distant-metastasis classifier for papillary thyroid cancer was built using CDR3 differences across clinicopathological groups. Using MiXCR, TCRdb re-called clones from the PCR reads. TCRdb, rather than the study authors, made the V and J calls. The data show about 16,000 clones, less than 30% seen once. The sample comprised tumor tissue. The sequence came from a male donor with papillary thyroid cancer or a benign thyroid nodule (not recorded which). Some clones in this sample may be carry-over from other donors' samples.

CDR3 sequence: CASSLNRHENRPQHF. Written as DNA, the CDR3 is TGTGCCAGCAGTTTAAACCGCCATGAAAATCGGCCCCAGCATTTT. The gene calls are TRBV6-1 and TRBJ1-5; D is ambiguous. CDR1 and CDR2 (germline): MNHNS, SASEGT. The CDR3 totals 15 residues.